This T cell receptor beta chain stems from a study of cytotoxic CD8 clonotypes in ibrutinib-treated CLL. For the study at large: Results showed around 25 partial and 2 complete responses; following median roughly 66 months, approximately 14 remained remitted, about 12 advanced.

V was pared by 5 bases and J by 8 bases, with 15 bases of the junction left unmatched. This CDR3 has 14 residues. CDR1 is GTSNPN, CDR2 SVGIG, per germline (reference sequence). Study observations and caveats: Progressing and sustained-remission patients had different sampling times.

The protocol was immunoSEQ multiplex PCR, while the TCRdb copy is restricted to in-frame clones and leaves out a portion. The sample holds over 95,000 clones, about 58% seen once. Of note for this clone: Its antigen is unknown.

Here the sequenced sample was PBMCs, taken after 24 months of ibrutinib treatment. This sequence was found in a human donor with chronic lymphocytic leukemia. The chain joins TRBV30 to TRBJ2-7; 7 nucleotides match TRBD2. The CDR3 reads CAWGGTTIRGQQYF. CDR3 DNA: TGTGCCTGGGGCGGGACTACAATTCGTGGGCAGCAGTACTTC.